The 14 T cell receptor beta chains listed next were all sequenced from one sample in a study of blood T cell repertoires in COVID-19. Sequenced by immunoSEQ multiplex PCR; TCRdb stores in-frame clones only, minus some. The repertoire holds 200,000 to 300,000 clones, with about 86% as singletons. Sequencing input: peripheral blood. All receptors come from a man between 25 and 39 years old with active or convalescent COVID-19.

The chain combines TRBV5-4 with TRBJ2-7, with D tentatively TRBD2 (5 bases). The CDR3 length is 13 residues. From germline, CDR1 is SGHNT and CDR2 YYREEE (reference sequence). V lost 5 bases to trimming and J lost 3 bases, with 12 bases between them. The CDR3 nucleotides are TGTGCCAGCAGACGCGGGCTGGGCTACGAGCAGTACTTC. It codes for CASRRGLGYEQYF.

This clone was recorded once. The rearrangement links TRBV19 to TRBJ1-4; TRBD1 aligns across 9 bases. The ends lost 4 bases at V and 4 bases at J; junction bases unmatched: 1. The germline gives CDR1 LNHDA, CDR2 SQIVND (reference sequence). The CDR3 runs to 14 residues. The DNA of the CDR3 is TGTGCCAGTAGTAGGGACAGGGTTAATGAAAAACTGTTTTTT. The encoded protein is CASSRDRVNEKLFF. Combining the CDR3 with reference TRBV19 and TRBJ1-4 gives the whole variable domain DGGITQSPKYLFRKEGQNVTLSCEQNLNHDAMYWYRQDPGQGLRLIYYSQIVNDFQKGDIAEGYSVSREKKESFPLTVTSAQKNPTAFYLCASSRDRVNEKLFFGSGTQLSVL.

The rearrangement uses TRBV11-2 and TRBJ2-1; 11 positions agree with TRBD1. This CDR3 comprises 17 residues. The V segment lost 5 bases and the J segment 7 bases; nucleotides outside the gene matches: 13. Germline CDR1 is SGHAT and CDR2 is FQNNGV. CDR3 sequence: CASSRGLGTGGKNEQFF. The DNA for the CDR3 is TGTGCCAGCAGCCGAGGGCTTGGGACAGGGGGAAAGAATGAGCAGTTCTTC.

CDR3 coding DNA: TGCGCCAGCAGCTCGAAGCCCGGGGGTCAAGAAGCCTACGAGCAGTACTTC. It specifies CASSSKPGGQEAYEQYF. The gene calls are TRBV5-1 and TRBJ2-7; the D gene is possibly TRBD2 (6 bases). Trimming left V 3 bases short and J 2 bases short, with 21 bases between. Germline values: CDR1 SGHRS, CDR2 YFSETQ. This CDR3 spans 17 amino acids. Looking up the rest from reference TRBV5-1 and TRBJ2-7 gives the full variable domain: KAGVTQTPRYLIKTRGQQVTLSCSPISGHRSVSWYQQTPGQGLQFLFEYFSETQRNKGNFPGRFSGRQFSNSRSEMNVSTLELGDSALYLCASSSKPGGQEAYEQYFGPGTRLTVT.

V is TRBV11-2 and J is TRBJ2-7; a possible D gene is TRBD2 (5 bases). V shed 3 bases and J shed 4 bases, with 16 bases lying between them. Germline V gene lookup returns CDR1 SGHAT and CDR2 FQNNGV. This CDR3 comprises 15 residues. The CDR3 DNA is TGTGCCAGCAGCTTCCCCGCAGAGGGTGGGTACGAGCAGTACTTC. Translated, it gives CASSFPAEGGYEQYF.

This clone was observed once. This chain connects TRBV7-9 to TRBJ2-2, with TRBD1 identical over 9 bases. CDR3 length: 16 amino acids. Germline V gives CDR1 SEHNR, CDR2 FQNEAQ (reference sequence). With 4 bases clipped from V and 7 bases from J, the junction kept 10 bases outside the gene matches. The CDR3 coding sequence is TGTGCCAGCAGCTCCGGGACAGGGATAATAGGCGGGGAGCTGTTTTTT. Translating gives CASSSGTGIIGGELFF.

This chain connects TRBV21-1 to TRBJ2-3; the D call of TRBD2 is as the table states it, not checked on the DNA. TRBV21-1 is labeled a pseudogene. This CDR3 is built from 18 residues. The CDR3 DNA follows: TGTGCCAGCAGTAAGACCCCCTTGGCGGGGGATGAAGCAGATACGCAGTATTTT. Its protein product is CASSKTPLAGDEADTQYF.

V and J are TRBV5-5 and TRBJ1-1; the match to TRBD1 covers 7 bases. The CDR3 consists of 15 residues. The junction had 13 bases not matched to a gene; V was cut back by 4 bases and J by 7 bases. The V gene's germline CDR1 is SGHKS and CDR2 YYEKEE (reference sequence). The DNA of the CDR3 is TGTGCCAGCAGCGGGGGCGACAGGGAATTGGGTGAAGCTTTCTTT. Residues: CASSGGDRELGEAFF.

Here the CDR3 reads CASSGGRGANVLTF. For the CDR3, the DNA is TGTGCCAGCAGCGGAGGTAGAGGGGCCAACGTCCTGACTTTC. This chain connects TRBV5-4 to TRBJ2-6; the D gene is possibly TRBD2 (5 bases). The germline CDR1 and CDR2 sequences are SGHNT and YYREEE (reference sequence). The V end was cut by 4 bases, the J end by 4 bases, with 9 bases between. This CDR3 is 14 amino acids long.

This chain's CDR3 is CASSYSRYNEQFF. CDR3 coding DNA: TGTGCCAGCAGTTACTCCAGATACAATGAGCAGTTCTTC. This chain links TRBV6-2 or TRBV6-3 with TRBJ2-1; unclear D gene. The CDR3 totals 13 residues. Trimming shortened V by 0 bases and J by 4 bases, and 4 bases separated the two germline ends. The V gene's germline CDR1 is MNHEY and CDR2 SVGEGT.

The chain is built from TRBV7-8 and TRBJ1-6; D gene ambiguous. The CDR3 spans 15 residues. Germline lookup yields CDR1 SGHVS and CDR2 FQNEAQ. V lost 2 bases and J 5 bases, leaving 10 bases between the germline ends. The CDR3 DNA reads TGTGCCAGCAGCTTACAGAAAACTAATAATTCACCCCTCCACTTT. Protein: CASSLQKTNNSPLHF.

This clone was seen a few times. This chain connects TRBV9 to TRBJ1-2, with 7 bases fitting TRBD1. The V gene's germline CDR1 is SGDLS and CDR2 YYNGEE. V lost 5 bases and J lost 2; bases outside the gene matches: 6. The CDR3 is 14 residues long. CDR3 coding DNA: TGTGCCAGCAGTAAGGAGGGACAGAACTATGGCTACACCTTC. Its protein is CASSKEGQNYGYTF.

This chain connects TRBV19 to TRBJ1-1, with 10 bases lining up with TRBD1. With 3 bases clipped from V and 7 bases from J, the junction kept 11 bases outside the gene matches. The CDR3 is made up of 16 amino acids. The V gene's germline CDR1 is LNHDA and CDR2 SQIVND (reference sequence). CDR3 sequence: CASSISPTGGEDEAFF. CDR3 bases: TGTGCCAGTAGTATTAGCCCGACAGGGGGCGAGGATGAAGCTTTCTTT.

V and J are TRBV4-1 and TRBJ1-4; D may be TRBD1 (5 bases). The germline V gene has CDR1 MGHRA and CDR2 YSYEKL. The CDR3 runs to 14 residues. The ends were cut back, 1 base at V and 8 bases at J, with 11 bases in the middle. In DNA form, the CDR3 reads TGCGCCAGCAGCCAAGTAGGGACTCGAGAAAAACTGTTTTTT. Protein sequence: CASSQVGTREKLFF.